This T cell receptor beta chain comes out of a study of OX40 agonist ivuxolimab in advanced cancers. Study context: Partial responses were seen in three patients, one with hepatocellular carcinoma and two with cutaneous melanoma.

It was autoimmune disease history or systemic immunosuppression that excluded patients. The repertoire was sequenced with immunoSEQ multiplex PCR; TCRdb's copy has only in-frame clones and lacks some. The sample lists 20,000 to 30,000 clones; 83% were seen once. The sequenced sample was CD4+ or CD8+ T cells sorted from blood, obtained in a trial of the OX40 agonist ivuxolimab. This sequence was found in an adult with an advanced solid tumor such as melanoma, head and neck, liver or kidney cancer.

CDR3 residues: CASSRRDTKSYEQYF. The CDR3 nucleotides are TGTGCCAGCAGCCGCCGGGACACAAAGTCCTACGAGCAGTACTTC. The chain links TRBV9 to TRBJ2-7, with a tentative D call TRBD1 (6 bases). The germline V gene has CDR1 SGDLS and CDR2 YYNGEE. Trimming stripped 4 bases from V and 1 base from J, with 15 bases between. This CDR3 has 15 amino acids.